This TCR beta chain was obtained from a study of neoadjuvant anti-PD-1 for oral cavity cancer. Time point in this sample: after neoadjuvant nivolumab, at surgical resection. Only in-frame clones appear in the TCRdb table, and some are missing; sequencing was by immunoSEQ multiplex PCR. The table records about 9,800 clones, about 59% of them present only once. The germline V and J ends were trimmed by 5 bases and 1 base, with 15 bases remaining between them. CDR1 is SGHTA, CDR2 FQGNSA, per germline. The CDR3 extends over 15 amino acids. The chain employs TRBV7-2 and TRBJ2-7; perhaps TRBD2 as D (6 bases). Source: PBMCs, taken after nivolumab (anti-PD-1) treatment. This TCR derives from a person between 40 and 80 years old with oral cavity squamous cell carcinoma. The CDR3 spells CASSPRSSGSYEQYF. The CDR3 DNA reads TGTGCCAGCAGCCCTAGGTCGAGCGGGTCCTACGAGCAGTACTTC.